Given below is one T cell receptor beta chain in context. Its antigen is not known. These data originate in a study of T cell responses to AZD1222 COVID-19 vaccine. Produced via immunoSEQ multiplex PCR; TCRdb's table is partial and in-frame only. In the table there are approximately 90,000 clones, nearly 90% of which are singletons. The CDR3 covers 14 residues. Germline assignment: CDR1 MNHEY and CDR2 SVGAGI. V was cut by 3 bases and J by 9 bases, with 15 bases left in between. Study outcomes and limitations: Close to half of spike-specific TCRs reportedly recognize unmutated variant regions.

The source of this sequence is an adult in good health. V and J are TRBV6-5 and TRBJ2-1; D perhaps matches TRBD2 (5 bases). The material sequenced was peripheral blood, taken on day 0 of AZD1222 vaccination. The CDR3 region is CASSYRVGVSEQFF. The CDR3 DNA reads as TGTGCCAGCAGTTATAGGGTCGGGGTGAGTGAGCAGTTCTTC.